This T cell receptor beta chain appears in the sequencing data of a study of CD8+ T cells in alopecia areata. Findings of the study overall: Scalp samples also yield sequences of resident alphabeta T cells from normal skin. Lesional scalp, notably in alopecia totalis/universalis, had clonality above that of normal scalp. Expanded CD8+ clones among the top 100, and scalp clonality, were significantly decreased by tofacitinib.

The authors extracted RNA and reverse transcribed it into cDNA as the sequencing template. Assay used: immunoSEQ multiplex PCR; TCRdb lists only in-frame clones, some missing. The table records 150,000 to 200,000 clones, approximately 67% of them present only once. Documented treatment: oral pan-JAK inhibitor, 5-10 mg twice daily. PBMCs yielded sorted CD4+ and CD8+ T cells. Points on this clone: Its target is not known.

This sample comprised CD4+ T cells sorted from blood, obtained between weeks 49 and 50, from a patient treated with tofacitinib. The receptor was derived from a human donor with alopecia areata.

The chain's CDR3 is CAWQGQTNTEAFF. CDR3 nucleotides: TGTGCCTGGCAGGGACAGACTAACACTGAAGCTTTCTTT. The chain carries TRBV30 and TRBJ1-1; 7 positions agree with TRBD1. The CDR3 runs to 13 residues. The V segment lost 5 bases and the J segment 2 bases; nucleotides outside the gene matches: 5. CDR1 and CDR2 from the germline V gene are GTSNPN and SVGIG (reference sequence).